One and the same sample provided the 20 T cell receptor beta chains below, sequenced in a study of T cells in women clearing cervical HPV infection. Profiled with immunoSEQ multiplex PCR; TCRdb holds only in-frame clones, not every one. The table lists about 36,000 clones. The sequenced material came from blood buffy coat. The receptors stem from a woman between 18 and 70 years old with a cervical HPV16 infection that either progressed to CIN3+ or cleared (not recorded which).

About this clone itself: Read data end 3 residues before the CDR3 end; the end is taken from the germline J gene. V and J are TRBV20-1 and TRBJ2-7; TRBD1 matches at 7 bases. V dropped 7 bases and J dropped 1; count of bases not matched to a gene: 10. Germline CDR1 and CDR2: DFQATT and SNEGSKA (reference sequence). The CDR3 consists of 14 residues. Partial CDR3 DNA: TGCAGTGTTCCTCCCTGGGACAGATCCTACGAG. As protein: CSVPPWDRSYE. The full CDR3 protein is CSVPPWDRSYEQYF.

Comment on this clone: Coverage ceases 3 residues before the CDR3 finishes, and the germline J gene fills in the end. This rearrangement joins TRBV11-2 to TRBJ2-7; tentatively, D is TRBD2 (6 bases). Germline assignment: CDR1 SGHAT and CDR2 FQNNGV. The CDR3 is 12 amino acids. The V end lost 5 bases, the J end lost 6 bases, and 11 bases lay between the germline ends. CDR3 bases read: TGTGCCAGCAGCCCACTGACTAGCGAG. The encoded protein is CASSPLTSE. The whole CDR3 reads CASSPLTSEQYF.

Points on this clone: With the read ending 3 residues before the CDR3 end, the germline J gene is used to fill in that end. This chain joins TRBV30 and TRBJ2-3, with a weak D call TRBD2 (7 bases). Trimming took off 0 bases at V and 6 bases at J, with 16 bases between the two ends. The CDR3 sequence is 15 residues long. Germline V gene lookup returns CDR1 GTSNPN and CDR2 SVGIG (reference sequence). The covered CDR3 bases are TGTGCCTGGAGTGTTGGGACTGGGGGGGCGGATACG. Encoded protein: CAWSVGTGGADT. The full CDR3 sequence reads CAWSVGTGGADTQYF.

With regard to this clone: The CDR3 end lies 3 residues beyond the end of the read and is filled in from the germline J gene. The rearrangement uses TRBV7-9 and TRBJ1-2, with D unclear. CDR3 size: 12 residues. Germline CDR1 and CDR2: SEHNR and FQNEAQ (reference sequence). Trimming removed 1 base from V and 4 bases from J, with 4 bases in between. CDR3 residues: CASSLGSYGYTF. The CDR3 DNA, read in part, is TGTGCCAGCAGCTTAGGCAGCTATGGC.

A remark on this clone: The CDR3 is cut off 3 residues early in the read; its end comes from the germline J gene. The chain employs TRBV6-2 or TRBV6-3 and TRBJ1-5; 7 positions match TRBD1. Germline V CDR1 and CDR2: MNHEY, SVGEGT. The CDR3 length is 14 residues. V was pared by 8 bases and J by 5 bases, with 9 bases of the junction left unmatched. The CDR3 loop reads CASETGQGDQPQHF. CDR3 DNA, as far as it was read: TGTGCCAGCGAGACAGGGCAGGGAGATCAGCCC.

Regarding this clone: The CDR3 end is not reached by the read, which stops 3 residues before it; the germline J gene fills it in. The rearrangement joins TRBV19 to TRBJ1-5; D uncertain. CDR3 length: 17 residues. CDR1 is LNHDA and CDR2 is SQIVND in the germline V gene (reference sequence). V gave up 5 bases and J gave up 9 bases, with 26 bases separating them. Partial CDR3 DNA: TGTGCCAGTAGTCGGAGCGGACTAGCGGTCCCGATTAGGCCC. Its translation: CASSRSGLAVPIRP. The whole CDR3 is CASSRSGLAVPIRPQHF.

Notes on this clone: The CDR3 end lies 3 residues beyond the end of the read and is filled in from the germline J gene. The chain links TRBV7-9 to TRBJ2-1; D is unresolved. With 5 bases removed from V and 9 bases from J, the gap between germline ends came to 11 bases. The CDR3 has 12 residues. Germline CDR1 is SEHNR and CDR2 is FQNEAQ (reference sequence). This CDR3 is CASSEDWSEQFF. The CDR3 DNA, read in part, is TGTGCCAGCAGCGAAGACTGGAGTGAG.

Comment on this clone: The CDR3 end is not reached by the read, which stops 3 residues before it; the germline J gene fills it in. The V call is TRBV7-6, the J call TRBJ2-3; 9 nucleotides line up with TRBD2. The germline V gene has CDR1 SGHVS and CDR2 FNYEAQ. J was trimmed by 3 bases and V by 0 bases; bases with no gene match: 4. The CDR3 length is 16 residues. The covered CDR3 bases are TGTGCCAGCAGCTTAGCGGGCGGGAGGGCTACAGATACG. Its protein product is CASSLAGGRATDT. Given in full, the CDR3 is CASSLAGGRATDTQYF.

Turning to this clone: The observed sequence ends 3 residues before the CDR3 terminus, with the missing tail filled in from the germline J gene. The chain employs TRBV6-2 or TRBV6-3 and TRBJ2-3, with TRBD1 as a possible D gene (6 bases). Germline V gene sequence: CDR1 MNHEY, CDR2 SVGEGT. The CDR3 runs to 16 residues. V gave up 5 bases and J gave up 6 bases, with 21 bases separating them. The part of the CDR3 DNA that was read is TGTGCCAGCAGTACCTCCGGGACACCTATCAGGGATACG. This translates into CASSTSGTPIRDT. The whole CDR3 protein is CASSTSGTPIRDTQYF.

Concerning this clone itself: The read terminates 3 residues ahead of where the CDR3 ends, so the germline J gene completes it. The chain carries TRBV6-4 and TRBJ2-1; 10 bases are shared with TRBD1. The germline V gene encodes CDR1 MRHNA and CDR2 SNTAGT. The CDR3 runs to 13 residues. J lost 8 bases, V lost 5 bases, and 3 bases had no gene match. The part of the CDR3 DNA that was read is TGTGCCAGCAGTTCGGGACAGGGGTATGAG. Protein product: CASSSGQGYE. The complete CDR3 reads CASSSGQGYEQFF.

Comment on this clone: The CDR3 goes on 3 residues after the read ends, and that part is filled in from the germline J gene. The rearrangement uses TRBV5-1 and TRBJ2-3; a weak D match, TRBD1 (6 bases). The CDR3 consists of 17 residues. Germline V lookup: CDR1 SGHRS, CDR2 YFSETQ. Between the trimmed V and J ends, which lost 0 bases and 2 bases, there was a span of 16 bases. Partial CDR3 DNA: TGCGCCAGCAGCTTGGAAGGGCGACAGGCCCACACAGATACG. Its protein product is CASSLEGRQAHTDT. The whole CDR3 reads CASSLEGRQAHTDTQYF.

As to this clone: The CDR3 end falls 3 residues outside the read, so it is completed with the germline J gene. The chain links TRBV19 to TRBJ2-1, with a tentative D call TRBD2 (7 bases). Per the germline V gene, CDR1 is LNHDA and CDR2 is SQIVND (reference sequence). V dropped 1 base and J dropped 6 bases, with 10 bases sitting between them. CDR3 length: 14 amino acids. The sequenced part of the CDR3 DNA is TGTGCCAGTAGTATAGGAGGGGGGGCCAATGAG. It translates to CASSIGGGANE. The entire CDR3 reads CASSIGGGANEQFF.

CDR3 loop: CASSSTGTEKETQYF. The sequenced part of the CDR3 DNA is TGTGCCAGCAGCTCTACCGGGACTGAAAAAGAGACC. The gene calls are TRBV7-9 and TRBJ2-5; perhaps TRBD2 as D (6 bases). The read ends 3 residues before the CDR3 terminus; that terminus is restored from the germline J gene. CDR1 is SEHNR, CDR2 FQNEAQ, per germline (reference sequence). The CDR3 sequence is 15 residues long. V was pared by 4 bases and J by 3 bases, with 15 bases between.

Comment on this clone: Germline is not matched at one junction end, which may reflect a read error. Coverage ceases 3 residues before the CDR3 finishes, and the germline J gene fills in the end. The chain is built from TRBV4-2 and TRBJ2-1, with 8 bases that match TRBD2. Germline CDR1 LGHNA, CDR2 YNFKEQ. The CDR3 has 16 amino acids. The CDR3 region is CASSQVGGGTYNEQFF. The covered CDR3 bases are TGCGCCAGCAGCCAAGTTGGCGGGGGGACCTACAATGAG.

The CDR3 protein is CASSRQSQGTEAFF. The sequenced part of the CDR3 DNA is TGTGCCAGCAGCCGACAGAGTCAAGGCACTGAA. The chain carries TRBV11-2 and TRBJ1-1; weak D call: TRBD1 (5 bases). The CDR3 end falls 3 residues outside the read, so it is completed with the germline J gene. Germline V lookup: CDR1 SGHAT, CDR2 FQNNGV. The CDR3 consists of 14 residues. V gave up 5 bases and J gave up 4 bases, with 14 bases separating them.

A remark on this clone: The CDR3 end lies 3 residues beyond the end of the read and is filled in from the germline J gene. This sequence joins TRBV20-1 and TRBJ2-1; a weak D match, TRBD1 (6 bases). V shed 3 bases and J shed 8 bases, with 17 bases lying between them. Germline V gene data show CDR1 as DFQATT and CDR2 as SNEGSKA (reference sequence). The CDR3 is 14 residues long. This chain's CDR3 is CSASGQRSGDEQFF. Partial CDR3 DNA: TGCAGTGCTAGTGGACAGAGATCCGGCGATGAG.

As for this clone: Read sequence stops 3 residues before the CDR3 end, and the germline J gene provides the missing end. The chain joins TRBV12-5 to TRBJ1-5, with TRBD1 as a possible D gene (6 bases). The V end lost 4 bases, the J end lost 2 bases, and 15 bases lay between the germline ends. This CDR3 spans 16 amino acids. The germline CDR1 and CDR2 sequences are LGHNT and FRNRAP. CDR3 sequence reads: CASGSSGGGGNQPQHF. The CDR3 bases that were read are TGTGCTAGTGGTTCTTCCGGGGGGGGCGGCAATCAGCCC.

As regards this clone: The missing CDR3 end, 3 residues past where the read stops, is filled in from the germline J gene. Additional DNA sequences in this sample encode the identical CDR3. The rearrangement uses TRBV18 and TRBJ1-5, with 11 positions matching TRBD1. V lost 6 bases and J lost 7; bases outside the gene matches: 8. Germline V CDR1 and CDR2: KGHSH, LQKENI. CDR3 size: 15 residues. CDR3 residues: CASSPGTGGGQPQHF. The part of the CDR3 DNA that was read is TGTGCCAGCTCGCCTGGGACAGGGGGGGGACAGCCC.

A word on this clone: The CDR3 is cut off 3 residues early in the read; its end comes from the germline J gene. The V call is TRBV5-1, the J call TRBJ2-3; 10 nucleotides align to TRBD2. The CDR3 consists of 15 residues. V lost 5 bases and J lost 4; bases outside the gene matches: 7. CDR1 SGHRS and CDR2 YFSETQ come from the germline V gene. The CDR3 sequence is CASRSGLAPPDTQYF. The CDR3 DNA, read in part, is TGCGCCAGCAGGTCGGGACTAGCGCCGCCAGATACG. The whole variable domain, filled in from reference TRBV5-1 and TRBJ2-3, reads KAGVTQTPRYLIKTRGQQVTLSCSPISGHRSVSWYQQTPGQGLQFLFEYFSETQRNKGNFPGRFSGRQFSNSRSEMNVSTLELGDSALYLCASRSGLAPPDTQYFGPGTRLTVL.

CDR3 bases read: TGTGCCAGTAGTAGGACAGGGGTGAACACTGAA. Translated, it gives CASSRTGVNTE. The entire CDR3 sequence reads CASSRTGVNTEAFF. The chain is built from TRBV19 and TRBJ1-1; 9 bases align to TRBD1. Read coverage stops 3 residues before the CDR3 terminus; the germline J gene supplies the remainder. This CDR3 region has 14 residues. The ends lost 4 bases at V and 0 bases at J; junction bases unmatched: 0. The germline CDR1 and CDR2 sequences are LNHDA and SQIVND (reference sequence).